The 13 T cell receptor beta chains below all came from one sample that was sequenced in a study of beta chain features in type 1 diabetes. Since all of the isolated RNA was reverse transcribed, expressed TCRB transcripts were what got sequenced. Assay used: immunoSEQ multiplex PCR; TCRdb lists only in-frame clones, some missing. The sample has roughly 230,000 clones, over 7.5% seen once. Sequences were obtained from naive CD4+ T cells from blood. The receptors shown here come from a woman aged 18-30 years in good health.

This clone was seen more than once but under ten times. CDR3 coding DNA: TGTGCCAGCAGCGAAGACAGGCAAGGGAAGGATGAGCAGTTCTTC. It is translated as CASSEDRQGKDEQFF. V and J are TRBV7-2 and TRBJ2-1; D possibly corresponds to TRBD1 (6 bases). V dropped 5 bases and J dropped 8 bases, with 19 bases sitting between them. The CDR3 consists of 15 residues. CDR1 is SGHTA and CDR2 is FQGNSA in the germline V gene.

In its sample, this clone was seen a few times. V and J are TRBV30 and TRBJ1-1, with D hard to call. CDR3 length: 13 residues. Between the trimmed V and J ends, which lost 4 bases and 3 bases, there was a span of 12 bases. Looked up from germline, CDR1 is GTSNPN and CDR2 is SVGIG (reference sequence). This CDR3 reads CAWTNVGDTEAFF. DNA for the CDR3: TGTGCCTGGACCAATGTAGGAGACACTGAAGCTTTCTTT.

This clone occurred a few times. The chain joins TRBV5-6 to TRBJ1-5; 8 nucleotides align to TRBD1. The CDR3 has 16 amino acids. V was clipped by 0 bases and J by 6 bases; unmatched bases: 8. Germline assignment: CDR1 SGHDT and CDR2 YYEEEE. The CDR3 DNA reads TGTGCCAGCAGCTTGGGGGGAACTGACAGGGGTCAGCCCCAGCATTTT. Amino acid sequence: CASSLGGTDRGQPQHF. Complete variable domain (other parts from reference TRBV5-6 and TRBJ1-5): DAGVTQSPTHLIKTRGQQVTLRCSPKSGHDTVSWYQQALGQGPQFIFQYYEEEERQRGNFPDRFSGHQFPNYSSELNVNALLLGDSALYLCASSLGGTDRGQPQHFGDGTRLSIL.

In this sample, this clone turned up a few times. The chain has TRBV2 and TRBJ1-1; TRBD1 might be the D (5 bases). Trimming took off 3 bases at V and 4 bases at J, with 9 bases between the two ends. Germline assignment: CDR1 SNHLY and CDR2 FYNNEI. This CDR3 is 13 amino acids long. CDR3 bases: TGTGCCAGCAGTGAGGCAGGGTTCACTGAAGCTTTCTTT. This gives the protein CASSEAGFTEAFF.

This clone was picked up a small number of times. The chain combines TRBV4-1 with TRBJ2-7, with 9 bases identical to TRBD2. The V segment lost 1 base and the J segment 2 bases; nucleotides outside the gene matches: 9. This CDR3 region has 17 residues. Germline CDR1 reads MGHRA; CDR2 reads YSYEKL. CDR3 sequence: CASSQVPSSGDAYEQYF. In DNA, the CDR3 is TGCGCCAGCAGCCAAGTCCCGTCTAGCGGGGATGCCTACGAGCAGTACTTC.

The chain has TRBV5-1 and TRBJ2-1; the D gene is possibly TRBD2 (6 bases). V was cut by 2 bases and J by 4 bases, with 16 bases left in between. Per germline, CDR1 SGHRS and CDR2 YFSETQ. This CDR3 has 16 residues. CDR3 residues: CASSFLAGSPYNEQFF. Here the CDR3 DNA reads TGCGCCAGCAGCTTTTTGGCGGGATCACCTTACAATGAGCAGTTCTTC.

DNA for the CDR3: TGTGCCAGCAGTCGGCCGACTATGAACACTGAAGCTTTCTTT. It is translated as CASSRPTMNTEAFF. This rearrangement joins TRBV6-5 to TRBJ1-1; D is unclear. The CDR3 covers 14 residues. CDR1 and CDR2 from the germline V gene are MNHEY and SVGAGI. Trimming cost V 5 bases and J 0 bases, with 10 bases left between them.

This clone has a handful of counts. This rearrangement joins TRBV29-1 to TRBJ1-3; no definite D call. Trimming left V 6 bases short and J 0 bases short, with 9 bases between. Germline V CDR1 and CDR2: SQVTM, ANQGSEA. This CDR3 has 13 amino acids. The CDR3 here is CSVADNSGNTIYF. The CDR3 coding sequence is TGCAGCGTCGCAGATAACTCTGGAAACACCATATATTTT.

This clone was seen a handful of times. The chain employs TRBV5-4 and TRBJ1-2; 7 bases line up with TRBD1. Germline V lookup: CDR1 SGHNT, CDR2 YYREEE (reference sequence). The CDR3 is 14 residues long. The junction had 12 bases not matched to a gene; V was cut back by 5 bases and J by 8 bases. The CDR3 DNA sequence: TGTGCCAGCAGTCTCTTCGACAGGGCAGGCGGCTACACCTTC. Translation gives CASSLFDRAGGYTF.

This clone was counted a few times. The chain has TRBV6-1 and TRBJ1-5; D unclear. V was trimmed by 1 base and J by 6 bases, leaving 13 bases between them. This CDR3 region has 15 residues. Germline V gives CDR1 MNHNS, CDR2 SASEGT. CDR3: CASSEGRVDGQPQHF. DNA for the CDR3: TGTGCCAGCAGTGAAGGACGGGTGGATGGTCAGCCCCAGCATTTT.

This clone was counted only a few times. The rearrangement joins TRBV7-9 to TRBJ1-3; D not certain. The V and J ends lost 1 base and 0 bases respectively, with 10 bases between them. CDR3 length: 16 residues. CDR1 SEHNR and CDR2 FQNEAQ come from the germline V gene (reference sequence). The CDR3 nucleotides are TGTGCCAGCAGCTTAGTAGAGGGATACTCTGGAAACACCATATATTTT. It codes for CASSLVEGYSGNTIYF. The complete variable domain, with remaining parts taken from reference TRBV7-9 and TRBJ1-3, reads DTGVSQNPRHKITKRGQNVTFRCDPISEHNRLYWYRQTLGQGPEFLTYFQNEAQLEKSRLLSDRFSAERPKGSFSTLEIQRTEQGDSAMYLCASSLVEGYSGNTIYFGEGSWLTVV.

The rearrangement links TRBV19 to TRBJ2-7, with D possibly TRBD2 on 6 matching bases. The CDR3 extends over 14 amino acids. Deletions cut 6 bases from V and 4 bases from J, with 16 bases between. Germline assignment: CDR1 LNHDA and CDR2 SQIVND (reference sequence). The CDR3 loop is CASRGAGSKYEQYF. In nucleotides, the CDR3 is TGTGCCAGTAGAGGAGCCGGGAGTAAATACGAGCAGTACTTC.

This clone was found a few times. The V gene is TRBV29-1, the J gene TRBJ2-1, with TRBD1 as a possible D gene (6 bases). The germline V gene encodes CDR1 SQVTM and CDR2 ANQGSEA. V was pared by 4 bases and J by 2 bases, with 9 bases between. This CDR3 region has 13 residues. The CDR3 sequence: CSVGTVAYNEQFF. DNA of the CDR3: TGCAGCGTTGGGACAGTTGCCTACAATGAGCAGTTCTTC.